The 25 T cell receptor beta chains reported below all come from one sample, sequenced in a study of shared clonotypes between healthy human individuals. Some clones are missing from TCRdb's copy, which holds only in-frame ones; the method was immunoSEQ multiplex PCR. The sample holds roughly 1,000,000 clones; about 84% are singletons and the top ten take about 0.52%. The source material was memory CD4+ T cells from PBMCs. This sample's subset: CD45RA-negative fraction. The receptor source for this set is a man younger than 35 in good health. Some clones in this sample may be carry-over from other donors' samples.

This clone appeared once. With a much larger clone just one base away, this may be a read error. The sample holds other DNA sequences that translate to the same CDR3. The chain joins TRBV10-3 to TRBJ1-1; D is unresolved. Germline V gene data show CDR1 as ENHRY and CDR2 as SYGVKD. Trimming cost V 4 bases and J 0 bases, with 3 bases left between them. CDR3 length: 12 amino acids. CDR3 DNA: TGTGCCATCAGTGGAGTGAACACTGAAGCTTTCTTT. Amino acid sequence: CAISGVNTEAFF.

This sequence joins TRBV7-3 and TRBJ1-1, with a tentative D call TRBD1 (5 bases). CDR1 is SGHTA, CDR2 FQGTGA, per germline. This CDR3 is built from 13 residues. Trimming shortened V by 4 bases and J by 3 bases, and 9 bases separated the two germline ends. CDR3 sequence (DNA): TGTGCCAGCAGCTCCGGGGGAGACACTGAAGCTTTCTTT. It translates to CASSSGGDTEAFF.

The chain has TRBV11-2 and TRBJ2-1; perhaps TRBD2 as D (6 bases). This CDR3 has 15 amino acids. Trimming took off 1 base at V and 6 bases at J, with 13 bases between the two ends. Germline CDR1 and CDR2: SGHAT and FQNNGV. CDR3 region: CASSLVQRGTNEQFF. The CDR3, as DNA: TGTGCCAGCAGCTTAGTCCAACGGGGGACCAATGAGCAGTTCTTC.

The gene calls are TRBV19 and TRBJ1-1, with 7 bases matching TRBD1. V lost 7 bases, J lost 2 bases, and 4 bases stayed unmatched. This CDR3 is 13 amino acids long. Germline V gives CDR1 LNHDA, CDR2 SQIVND (reference sequence). CDR3 DNA: TGTGCCAGTACAGGGACAGCAAACACTGAAGCTTTCTTT. Amino acids: CASTGTANTEAFF.

With respect to this clone: Other DNA sequences in this sample translate to the same CDR3. The chain uses TRBV29-1 and TRBJ1-4; no firm D call. CDR1 is SQVTM and CDR2 is ANQGSEA in the germline V gene. The CDR3 covers 13 residues. The V gene lost 1 base and the J gene lost 0 bases, with 3 bases spanning the gap. The CDR3 nucleotides are TGCAGCGTTGAAGGAGCAACTAATGAAAAACTGTTTTTT. It codes for CSVEGATNEKLFF.

This clone was seen just once. The chain has TRBV10-3 and TRBJ1-1; tentative D call: TRBD1 (5 bases). Between the trimmed V and J ends, which lost 6 bases and 2 bases, there was a span of 7 bases. The CDR3 loop spans 12 amino acids. Germline CDR1 and CDR2: ENHRY and SYGVKD. The DNA for the CDR3 is TGTGCCATCAGGGGGGTAAACACTGAAGCTTTCTTT. Its translation: CAIRGVNTEAFF.

The J gene is TRBJ2-7, the V gene TRBV13; D may match TRBD1 or TRBD2 (5 bases each). The V gene's germline CDR1 is PRHDT and CDR2 FYEKMQ (reference sequence). The CDR3 spans 15 residues. V gave up 5 bases and J gave up 0 bases, with 14 bases separating them. CDR3 loop: CASSERGVLSYEQYF. CDR3 coding DNA: TGTGCCAGCAGCGAACGAGGGGTGCTCTCCTACGAGCAGTACTTC.

The chain employs TRBV2 and TRBJ2-2; TRBD1 aligns across 11 bases. This CDR3 has 14 amino acids. The junction had 3 bases not matched to a gene; V was cut back by 6 bases and J by 6 bases. Germline assignment: CDR1 SNHLY and CDR2 FYNNEI. The DNA for the CDR3 is TGTGCCAGCAGGAAGGGACAGGGGGCCGGGGAGCTGTTTTTT. Translation gives CASRKGQGAGELFF. Complete variable domain (other parts from reference TRBV2 and TRBJ2-2): EPEVTQTPSHQVTQMGQEVILRCVPISNHLYFYWYRQILGQKVEFLVSFYNNEISEKSEIFDDQFSVERPDGSNFTLKIRSTKLEDSAMYFCASRKGQGAGELFFGEGSRLTVL.

This chain connects TRBV2 to TRBJ1-4; tentative D call: TRBD1 (5 bases). V was shortened by 5 bases and J by 7 bases, with 11 bases between the two germline ends. Germline CDR1 SNHLY, CDR2 FYNNEI. The CDR3 spans 13 residues. CDR3 loop: CASSPQGPEKLFF. CDR3 DNA sequence: TGTGCCAGCAGTCCTCAGGGACCTGAAAAACTGTTTTTT.

V gene TRBV6-1 combines with J gene TRBJ2-7; TRBD1 agrees at 8 bases. J was trimmed by 3 bases and V by 8 bases; bases with no gene match: 3. Germline V gene sequence: CDR1 MNHNS, CDR2 SASEGT. CDR3 length equals 12 residues. CDR3: CASVGQGYEQYF. The CDR3 DNA reads as TGTGCCAGCGTTGGACAGGGCTACGAGCAGTACTTC.

The gene calls are TRBV6-1 and TRBJ2-1; the D is unclear. Looked up from germline, CDR1 is MNHNS and CDR2 is SASEGT. The V end lost 2 bases, the J end lost 12 bases, and 11 bases lay between the germline ends. This CDR3 is 12 amino acids long. The CDR3 nucleotides read TGTGCCAGCAGTGAAACCGGGTGGGGGCAGTTCTTC. Its translation: CASSETGWGQFF.

The rearrangement links TRBV7-2 to TRBJ1-2, with D hard to call. The CDR3 runs to 13 residues. The V and J ends lost 5 bases and 7 bases respectively, with 14 bases between them. Germline V gives CDR1 SGHTA, CDR2 FQGNSA. The CDR3 loop is CASSKWRGSGYTF. DNA for the CDR3: TGTGCCAGCAGCAAGTGGCGAGGGTCTGGCTACACCTTC. Looking up the rest from reference TRBV7-2 and TRBJ1-2 gives the full variable domain: GAGVSQSPSNKVTEKGKDVELRCDPISGHTALYWYRQSLGQGLEFLIYFQGNSAPDKSGLPSDRFSAERTGGSVSTLTIQRTQQEDSAVYLCASSKWRGSGYTFGSGTRLTVV.

V is TRBV28 and J is TRBJ2-3; 8 bases are shared with TRBD1. This CDR3 contains 15 residues. CDR1 is MDHEN, CDR2 SYDVKM, per germline. The CDR3 region is CAAGGGAESTDTQYF. The CDR3 nucleotides read TGTGCAGCAGGGGGCGGGGCGGAAAGCACAGATACGCAGTATTTT.

The chain has TRBV27 and TRBJ1-1; TRBD1 aligns across 12 bases. Germline trimming cut 5 bases from V and 9 bases from J; bases unmatched to any gene: 10. The CDR3 has 15 residues. Germline values: CDR1 MNHEY, CDR2 SMNVEV (reference sequence). The CDR3: CASSPTYWDRGQAFF. In DNA, the CDR3 is TGTGCCAGCAGTCCCACCTACTGGGACAGGGGGCAAGCTTTCTTT.

The rearrangement joins TRBV4-1 to TRBJ2-7; the D call may be TRBD1 or TRBD2 (5 bases each). This CDR3 has 15 amino acids. The V gene's germline CDR1 is MGHRA and CDR2 YSYEKL. V shed 1 base and J shed 4 bases, with 14 bases lying between them. The CDR3 nucleotides are TGCGCCAGCAGCCAAGGAGATGGGGGAAGGTACGAGCAGTACTTC. Amino acid sequence: CASSQGDGGRYEQYF.

The V gene is TRBV27, the J gene TRBJ1-4; 10 bases are shared with TRBD1. This CDR3 spans 17 amino acids. Per the germline V gene, CDR1 is MNHEY and CDR2 is SMNVEV (reference sequence). V was pared by 0 bases and J by 7 bases, with 8 bases of the junction left unmatched. The CDR3 nucleotides read TGTGCCAGCAGTTTATCCATTCGGGACAGGGGAGCTGAAAAACTGTTTTTT. Protein product: CASSLSIRDRGAEKLFF. The complete variable domain, with remaining parts taken from reference TRBV27 and TRBJ1-4, reads EAQVTQNPRYLITVTGKKLTVTCSQNMNHEYMSWYRQDPGLGLRQIYYSMNVEVTDKGDVPEGYKVSRKEKRNFPLILESPSPNQTSLYFCASSLSIRDRGAEKLFFGSGTQLSVL.

With regard to this clone: A much larger clone differs by one base, so this may be a read error. The same CDR3 also results from other DNA sequences found in this sample. The chain links TRBV27 to TRBJ2-7, with 10 bases matching TRBD1. CDR1 and CDR2 from the germline V gene are MNHEY and SMNVEV (reference sequence). J lost 3 bases, V lost 4 bases, and 3 bases had no gene match. This CDR3 region has 14 residues. The CDR3 nucleotides are TGTGCCAGCAGTTCCCGGGACAGGGGCTACGAGCAGTACTTC. This encodes CASSSRDRGYEQYF.

This clone showed up just a few times. The chain joins TRBV2 to TRBJ1-1, with D possibly being TRBD1 (5 bases). CDR1 SNHLY and CDR2 FYNNEI come from the germline V gene. This CDR3 region has 14 residues. V gave up 7 bases and J gave up 1 base, with 13 bases separating them. The CDR3, as DNA: TGTGCCAGCACCAAGGAACAGGAGAACACTGAAGCTTTCTTT. This sequence encodes CASTKEQENTEAFF.

Turning to this clone: Other DNA sequences from this sample encode an identical CDR3 as well. The chain is built from TRBV5-1 and TRBJ2-1, with 8 bases lining up with TRBD2. V dropped 0 bases and J dropped 5; count of bases not matched to a gene: 4. The germline V gene has CDR1 SGHRS and CDR2 YFSETQ. This CDR3 comprises 15 residues. CDR3 bases: TGCGCCAGCAGCTTGGTAGCGGGGTGGGACAATGAGCAGTTCTTC. Translation: CASSLVAGWDNEQFF.

The rearrangement joins TRBV10-2 to TRBJ2-7; TRBD1 agrees at 7 bases. The CDR3 covers 15 residues. With V trimmed by 3 bases and J by 5 bases, 10 bases remained unmatched. Germline CDR1 and CDR2: WSHSY and SAAADI. The CDR3, as DNA: TGCGCCAGCAGTGAAGTGAACAGGGGCGGCGACGAGCAGTACTTC. This sequence encodes CASSEVNRGGDEQYF.

V and J are TRBV5-4 and TRBJ1-4, with D maybe TRBD1 (5 bases). Germline V gene sequence: CDR1 SGHNT, CDR2 YYREEE (reference sequence). V gave up 0 bases and J gave up 8 bases, with 11 bases separating them. The CDR3 sequence is 14 residues long. This chain's CDR3 is CASSLGGREEKLFF. CDR3 coding DNA: TGTGCCAGCAGCTTGGGGGGCAGGGAAGAAAAACTGTTTTTT.

This rearrangement joins TRBV5-6 to TRBJ2-7, with TRBD2 matching 9 bases. The length of the CDR3 is 17 residues. V lost 3 bases to trimming and J lost 6 bases; unmatched junction nucleotides: 16. Germline loops: CDR1 SGHDT, CDR2 YYEEEE. CDR3 bases: TGTGCCAGCAGCTCTCCCCTCAGGATGCGGGAGGGACGCGAGCAGTACTTC. It is translated as CASSSPLRMREGREQYF.

This clone was seen repeatedly, ten times or more. V and J are TRBV7-2 and TRBJ1-2; 7 positions match TRBD1. V was pared by 5 bases and J by 8 bases, with 8 bases of the junction left unmatched. The V gene's germline CDR1 is SGHTA and CDR2 FQGNSA. This CDR3 is built from 13 residues. The CDR3 is CASSPYRGQGYTF. CDR3 nucleotide sequence: TGTGCCAGCAGCCCGTACAGGGGTCAGGGCTACACCTTC.

CDR3 in amino acids: CASSLGVAVNTEAFF. Here the CDR3 DNA reads TGCGCCAGCAGCTTAGGGGTGGCCGTGAACACTGAAGCTTTCTTT. The chain employs TRBV5-1 and TRBJ1-1, with a tentative D call TRBD1 (5 bases). Trimming stripped 2 bases from V and 0 bases from J, with 11 bases between. This CDR3 comprises 15 residues. Germline CDR1 and CDR2: SGHRS and YFSETQ.

This clone occurred a few times. At the DNA level, this CDR3 is encoded by other sequences in the same sample as well. J is TRBJ1-1 and V is TRBV28, with 8 bases aligning to TRBD1. The germline CDR1 and CDR2 sequences are MDHEN and SYDVKM. The ends lost 6 bases at V and 1 base at J; junction bases unmatched: 4. The CDR3 is made up of 14 amino acids. The CDR3 here is CASSPGGWNTEAFF. The DNA of the CDR3 is TGTGCCAGCAGCCCAGGGGGCTGGAACACTGAAGCTTTCTTT. The full variable domain, its missing parts supplied by reference TRBV28 and TRBJ1-1, is DVKVTQSSRYLVKRTGEKVFLECVQDMDHENMFWYRQDPGLGLRLIYFSYDVKMKEKGDIPEGYSVSREKKERFSLILESASTNQTSMYLCASSPGGWNTEAFFGQGTRLTVV.